This T cell receptor (beta chain) was profiled in a study of blood T cell repertoires in COVID-19. Germline lookup yields CDR1 WSHSY and CDR2 SAAADI. The CDR3 covers 13 residues. V was trimmed by 6 bases and J by 7 bases, leaving 15 bases between them. This clone was observed a few times. Assay: immunoSEQ multiplex PCR; the TCRdb copy retains only in-frame clones and omits some. The sample contains 9,700 or so clones, 80% of which appear only once. The TCR sequence derives from a man aged 65-85 years with active COVID-19. V usage is TRBV10-2 and J usage is TRBJ1-2; D gene uncertain. The specimen was peripheral blood. CDR3 residues: CASSPGRYGGYTF. Here the CDR3 DNA reads TGCGCCAGCAGCCCCGGTCGGTATGGTGGCTACACCTTC.